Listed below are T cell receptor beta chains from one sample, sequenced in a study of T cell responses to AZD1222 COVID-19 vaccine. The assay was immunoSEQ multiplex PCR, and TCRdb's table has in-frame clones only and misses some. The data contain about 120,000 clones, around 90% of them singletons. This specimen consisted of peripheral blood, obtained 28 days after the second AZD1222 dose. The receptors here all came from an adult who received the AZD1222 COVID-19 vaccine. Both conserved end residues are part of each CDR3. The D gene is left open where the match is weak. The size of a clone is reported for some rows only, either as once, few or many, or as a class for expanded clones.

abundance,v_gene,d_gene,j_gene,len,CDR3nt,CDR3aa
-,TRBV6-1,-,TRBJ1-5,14,TGTGCCAGCAGTGAAATGAGGGGCAATCAGCCCCAGCATTTT,CASSEMRGNQPQHF
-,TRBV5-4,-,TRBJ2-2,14,TGTGCCAGCAGCCAAGGGGAGCGTACCGGGGAGCTGTTTTTT,CASSQGERTGELFF
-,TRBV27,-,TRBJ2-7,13,TGTGCCAGCAGGCGGTCCCAGGGCTACGAGCAGTACTTC,CASRRSQGYEQYF
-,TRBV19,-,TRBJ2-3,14,TGTGCCAGTAGTCGGGATTTTGGCACAGATACGCAGTATTTT,CASSRDFGTDTQYF
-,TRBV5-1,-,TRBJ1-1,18,TGCGCCAGCAGCTTGCGTGGGTTTGGCGTTTCGACGAACACTGAAGCTTTCTTT,CASSLRGFGVSTNTEAFF
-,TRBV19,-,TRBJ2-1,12,TGTGCCAGTAGAATGGGATGGAATGAGCAGTTCTTC,CASRMGWNEQFF
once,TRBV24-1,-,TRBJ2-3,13,TGTGCCACCAGTGACAAGAACACAGATACGCAGTATTTT,CATSDKNTDTQYF
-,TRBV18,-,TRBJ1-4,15,TGTGCCAGCTCACCAGGCCGGGCAACTAATGAAAAACTGTTTTTT,CASSPGRATNEKLFF
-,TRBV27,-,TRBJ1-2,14,TGTGCCAGCAGCCCCACGCGGTGGAGGGGAGGCTACACCTTC,CASSPTRWRGGYTF
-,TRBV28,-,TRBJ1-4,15,TGTGCCAGCAGTTTAGGATCTCAGGGGAGTGAAAAACTGTTTTTT,CASSLGSQGSEKLFF
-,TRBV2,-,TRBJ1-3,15,TGTGCCAGCAGTGCCCTCAGGGGTAGTGGAAACACCATATATTTT,CASSALRGSGNTIYF
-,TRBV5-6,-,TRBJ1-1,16,TGTGCCAGCAGCTTTTACCGGGACACTGTGAACACTGAAGCTTTCTTT,CASSFYRDTVNTEAFF
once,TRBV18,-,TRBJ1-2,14,TGTGCCAGCTCACCACCTTCTCCGGGCTATGGCTACACCTTC,CASSPPSPGYGYTF
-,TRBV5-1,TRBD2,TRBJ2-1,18,TGCGCCAGCAACCAGCTAGCGGGAGGGTTAGGGGACTACAATGAGCAGTTCTTC,CASNQLAGGLGDYNEQFF
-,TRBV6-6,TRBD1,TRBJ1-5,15,TGTGCCAGCATTTTGCAGGGGGCCTACGGTCAGCCCCAGCATTTT,CASILQGAYGQPQHF
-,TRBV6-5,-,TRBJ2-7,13,TGTGCCAGCAGAATTCATCAGGGTAGCGAGCAGTACTTC,CASRIHQGSEQYF
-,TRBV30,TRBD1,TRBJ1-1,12,TGTGCCTGGAGCGACAGGGTCACTGAAGCTTTCTTT,CAWSDRVTEAFF
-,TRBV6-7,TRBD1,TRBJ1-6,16,TGTGCCAGCAGTTACACCCACAGGGGCGCCAATTCACCCCTCCACTTT,CASSYTHRGANSPLHF
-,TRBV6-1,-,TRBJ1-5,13,TGTGCCAGCAGTGAAGGGGGAGTTCAGCCCCAGCATTTT,CASSEGGVQPQHF
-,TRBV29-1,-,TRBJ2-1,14,TGCAGCGCGAAGGGGCTATCCGTAGACAATGAGCAGTTCTTC,CSAKGLSVDNEQFF
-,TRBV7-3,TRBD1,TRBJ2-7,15,TGTGCCAGCAGCTTAAACACAGGGGGCGGTTACGAGCAGTACTTC,CASSLNTGGGYEQYF
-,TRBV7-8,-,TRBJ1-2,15,TGTGCCAGCAGCCCTTACGCGTCCCTGCCTGATGGCTACACCTTC,CASSPYASLPDGYTF
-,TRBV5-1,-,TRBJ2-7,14,TGCGCCAGCAGCTCCGGGACCTCCCCCTACGAGCAGTACTTC,CASSSGTSPYEQYF
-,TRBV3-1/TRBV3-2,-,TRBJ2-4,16,TGTGCCAGCAGCCAAGAGCCACAGGGAGCCAAAAACATTCAGTACTTC,CASSQEPQGAKNIQYF
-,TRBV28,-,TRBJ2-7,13,TGTGCCAGCAGGGATGGCAGCTTATACGAGCAGTACTTC,CASRDGSLYEQYF
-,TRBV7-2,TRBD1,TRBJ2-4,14,TGTGCCAGCAGCCCGGACAGGGCAAAAAACATTCAGTACTTC,CASSPDRAKNIQYF
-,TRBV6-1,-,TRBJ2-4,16,TGTGCCAGCAGTGACTTGGGATTTGTAGCCAAAAACATTCAGTACTTC,CASSDLGFVAKNIQYF
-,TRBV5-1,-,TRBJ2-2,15,TGCGCCAGCAGCTTGGGGGGCCTGGACACCGGGGAGCTGTTTTTT,CASSLGGLDTGELFF
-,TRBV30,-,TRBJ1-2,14,TGTGCCTGGAGTGTACTTGTCTCAGGGATCGGCTACACCTTC,CAWSVLVSGIGYTF
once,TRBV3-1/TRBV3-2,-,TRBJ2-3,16,TGTGCCAGCAGCCAGGGAAGGCTGTTCGGCACAGATACGCAGTATTTT,CASSQGRLFGTDTQYF
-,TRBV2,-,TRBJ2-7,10,TGTGCCGAGGGCCCCGGAGAGCAGTACTTC,CAEGPGEQYF
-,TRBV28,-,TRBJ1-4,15,TGTGCCAGCAGTTCCAGCAAGCTTTCTAATGAAAAACTGTTTTTT,CASSSSKLSNEKLFF
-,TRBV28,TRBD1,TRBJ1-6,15,TGTGCCAGCAGCGCGCCCCTGACAGGGGACTCACCCCTCCACTTT,CASSAPLTGDSPLHF
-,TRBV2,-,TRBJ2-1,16,TGTGCCAGCATTTTAGGCTCGGGACCCTTGGGGAATGAGCAGTTCTTC,CASILGSGPLGNEQFF
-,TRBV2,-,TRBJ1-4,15,TGTGCCAGCAGTGAGATGGGCCGGTTTAATGAAAAACTGTTTTTT,CASSEMGRFNEKLFF
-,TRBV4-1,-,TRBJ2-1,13,TGCGCCAGCAGCCGTAGGGGATTCGATGAGCAGTTCTTC,CASSRRGFDEQFF
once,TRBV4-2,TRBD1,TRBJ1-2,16,TGTGCCAGCAGCCAAGAAGTTACAGGGGGCAGCTATGGCTACACCTTC,CASSQEVTGGSYGYTF
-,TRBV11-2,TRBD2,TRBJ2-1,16,TGTGCCAGCAGACAACGGACTAGCGGAACCTACAATGAGCAGTTCTTC,CASRQRTSGTYNEQFF
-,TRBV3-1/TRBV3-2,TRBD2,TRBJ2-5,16,TGTGCCAGCAGCCAAGCGGCAGCGGGGGGACAAGAGACCCAGTACTTC,CASSQAAAGGQETQYF
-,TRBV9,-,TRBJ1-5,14,TGTGCCAGCAGTCCTGATTATAGCAATCAGCCCCAGCATTTT,CASSPDYSNQPQHF
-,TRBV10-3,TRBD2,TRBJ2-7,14,TGTGCCATCTCCACGACGCGGGGGGCTTGGGAGCAGTACTTC,CAISTTRGAWEQYF
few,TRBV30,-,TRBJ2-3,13,TGTGCCTGGAGTGTAACTAGAGCAGATACGCAGTATTTT,CAWSVTRADTQYF
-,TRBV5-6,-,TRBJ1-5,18,TGTGCCAGCAGCTTGTTAAGGAGGGGACGCCGGGGCAATCAGCCCCAGCATTTT,CASSLLRRGRRGNQPQHF
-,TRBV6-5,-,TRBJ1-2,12,TGTGCCAGCAGTTCCGTCGTCAATGGCTACACCTTC,CASSSVVNGYTF
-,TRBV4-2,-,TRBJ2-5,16,TGTGCCAGCAGCCCTGGGTCAACCCCAGCCCAGGAGACCCAGTACTTC,CASSPGSTPAQETQYF
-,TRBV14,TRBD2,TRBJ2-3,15,TGTGCCAGCAGCCAAGATCGCGGGAGTGGCGATACGCAGTATTTT,CASSQDRGSGDTQYF
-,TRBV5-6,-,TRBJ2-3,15,TGTGCCAGCAGCTGGGGGGGCGATCGCACAGATACGCAGTATTTT,CASSWGGDRTDTQYF